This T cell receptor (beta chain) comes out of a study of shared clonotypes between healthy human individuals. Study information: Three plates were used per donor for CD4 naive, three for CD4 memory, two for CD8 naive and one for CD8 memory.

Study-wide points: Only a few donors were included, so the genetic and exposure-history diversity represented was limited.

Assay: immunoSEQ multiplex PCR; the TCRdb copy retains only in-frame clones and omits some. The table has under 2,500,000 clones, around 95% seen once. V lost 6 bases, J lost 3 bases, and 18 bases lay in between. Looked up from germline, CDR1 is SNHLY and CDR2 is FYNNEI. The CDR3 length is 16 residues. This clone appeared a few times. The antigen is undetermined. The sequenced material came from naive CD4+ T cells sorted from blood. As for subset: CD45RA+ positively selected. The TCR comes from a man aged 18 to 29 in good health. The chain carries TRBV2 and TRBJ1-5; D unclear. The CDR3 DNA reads TGTGCCAGCAGGTCAGAAAGGCTCAGAACCAATCAGCCCCAGCATTTT. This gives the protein CASRSERLRTNQPQHF.